This T cell receptor (beta chain) was captured by sequencing in a study of shared clonotypes between healthy human individuals. V was clipped by 8 bases and J by 1 base, with 9 bases between them. The length of the CDR3 is 12 residues. Germline V gene sequence: CDR1 SQVTM, CDR2 ANQGSEA. Turning to this clone: The target antigen is unknown.

For each subset, genomic DNA was distributed in equal portions over several immunoSEQ plates. Sequencing was performed with immunoSEQ multiplex PCR; in TCRdb, only in-frame clones are kept and a portion is missing. The table records roughly 2 million clones, roughly 94% of them present only once. The study separated CD4+ cells into CD45RA+ naive and CD45RA-negative memory subsets. Study results and limitations: The four-donor shared clonotypes exceeded non-shared clonotypes in generation probability, with non-shared ones scoring lower.

The sample consisted of naive CD4+ T cells sorted from blood. Subset given: CD45RA+ positively selected. The chain couples TRBV29-1 to TRBJ1-5, with a weak D call TRBD1 (5 bases). The TCR comes from a man aged 18 to 29 in good health. The CDR3 nucleotides read TGCAGCATCGGGGGGAGCAATCAGCCCCAGCATTTT. Its protein is CSIGGSNQPQHF. Looking up the rest from reference TRBV29-1 and TRBJ1-5 gives the full variable domain: SAVISQKPSRDICQRGTSLTIQCQVDSQVTMMFWYRQQPGQSLTLIATANQGSEATYESGFVIDKFPISRPNLTFSTLTVSNMSPEDSSIYLCSIGGSNQPQHFGDGTRLSIL.